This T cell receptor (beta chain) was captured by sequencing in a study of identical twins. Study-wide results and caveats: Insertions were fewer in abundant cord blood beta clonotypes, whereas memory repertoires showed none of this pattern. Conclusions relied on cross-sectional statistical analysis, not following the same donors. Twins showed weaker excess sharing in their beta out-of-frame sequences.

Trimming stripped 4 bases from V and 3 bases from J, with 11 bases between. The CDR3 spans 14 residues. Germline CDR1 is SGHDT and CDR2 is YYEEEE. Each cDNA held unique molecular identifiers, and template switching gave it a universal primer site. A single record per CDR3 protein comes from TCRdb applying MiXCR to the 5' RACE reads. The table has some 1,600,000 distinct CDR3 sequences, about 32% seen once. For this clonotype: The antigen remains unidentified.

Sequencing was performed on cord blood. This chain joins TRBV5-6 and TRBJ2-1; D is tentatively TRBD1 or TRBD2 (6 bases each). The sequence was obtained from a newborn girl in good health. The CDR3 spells CASSRGTIYNEQFF. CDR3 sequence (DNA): TGTGCCAGCAGCCGCGGGACAATCTACAATGAGCAGTTCTTC. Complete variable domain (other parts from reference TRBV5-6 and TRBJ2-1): DAGVTQSPTHLIKTRGQQVTLRCSPKSGHDTVSWYQQALGQGPQFIFQYYEEEERQRGNFPDRFSGHQFPNYSSELNVNALLLGDSALYLCASSRGTIYNEQFFGPGTRLTVL.